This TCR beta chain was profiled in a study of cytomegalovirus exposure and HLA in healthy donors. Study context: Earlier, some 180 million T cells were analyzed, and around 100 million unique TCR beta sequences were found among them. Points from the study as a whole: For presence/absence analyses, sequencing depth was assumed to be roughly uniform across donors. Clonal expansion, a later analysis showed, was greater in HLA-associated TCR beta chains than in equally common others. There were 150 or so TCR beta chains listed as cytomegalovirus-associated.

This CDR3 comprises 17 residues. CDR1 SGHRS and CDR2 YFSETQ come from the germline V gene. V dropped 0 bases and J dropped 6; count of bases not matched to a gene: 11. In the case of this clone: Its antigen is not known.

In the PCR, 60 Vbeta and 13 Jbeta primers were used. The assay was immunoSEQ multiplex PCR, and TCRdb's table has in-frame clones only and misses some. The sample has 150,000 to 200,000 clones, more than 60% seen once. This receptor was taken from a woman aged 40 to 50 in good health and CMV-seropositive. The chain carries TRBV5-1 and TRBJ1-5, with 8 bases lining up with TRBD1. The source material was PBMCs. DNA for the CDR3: TGCGCCAGCAGCTTGGATCCGACAGGGGCCGGGGGTCAGCCCCAGCATTTT. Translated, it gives CASSLDPTGAGGQPQHF.